This T cell receptor beta chain came from a study of cytomegalovirus exposure and HLA in healthy donors. Findings and limits, study-wide: Versus the approximately 700-donor mean, an Asian-associated ancestry cluster reportedly showed fewer N-insertions in a later analysis.

This clone came up a few times. Its antigen is currently unknown. The CDR3 is made up of 13 amino acids. Germline lookup yields CDR1 SEHNR and CDR2 FQNEAQ (reference sequence). V lost 1 base, J lost 8 bases, and 6 bases lay in between. Primers for the PCR totalled 60 Vbeta and 13 Jbeta. The method was immunoSEQ multiplex PCR; TCRdb's version includes in-frame clones alone and lacks a portion of them. The sample records some 98,000 clones, approximately 77% being singletons. The sample comprised PBMCs. The chain joins TRBV7-9 to TRBJ1-6; D call uncertain. This TCR was recovered from a female donor in good health and CMV-seronegative. The CDR3: CASSLDLYSPLHF. CDR3 bases: TGTGCCAGCAGCTTAGACTTGTATTCACCCCTCCACTTT.